The clone carrying this T cell receptor beta chain was observed a single time. As yet, its antigen is unknown. Unexposed donor CD4+ T cells date from 2011-2018, before the COVID-19 pandemic. CD4+ T cells were isolated from the cells after nine to eleven days of culture. As cell numbers allowed, unexposed-donor CD4+ T cells faced SARS-CoV-2 S/N and four cold-coronavirus spikes. TCRdb's table, derived via immunoSEQ multiplex PCR, lists solely in-frame clones and lacks some. The sample contains 15,000 to 20,000 clones, around 78% of which appear only once. This record comes from a study of CD4 T cells in relation to SARS-CoV-2 and coronaviruses. Study at large: ViraFEST: approximately 10-day antigen culture of PBMCs, then TCR beta CDR3 sequencing. Controls used an HIV-1 Nef peptide pool or no peptide. Study-wide results and limits: This crossreactivity analysis covered spike protein alone, no other viral proteins.

This CDR3 spans 12 amino acids. Germline CDR1 reads MGHDK; CDR2 reads SYGVNS. V lost 9 bases, J lost 3 bases, and 3 bases stayed unmatched. The V and J genes are TRBV25-1 and TRBJ2-5; 8 bases match TRBD2. The receptor comes from a human donor in good health. Sequences were obtained from CD4+ T cells from PBMCs, cultured in vitro. CDR3 sequence: CARTLAEETQYF. The CDR3 DNA is TGTGCCAGAACACTAGCGGAAGAGACCCAGTACTTC.